The 32 T cell receptor beta chains given below trace back to one sample, sequenced in a study of T-cell reconstitution after alpha-beta-depleted transplantation in children. Unique molecular identifiers were incorporated into the prepared TCRbeta library. TCRdb independently ran MiXCR on the PCR reads; one entry per CDR3 protein. The profile shows about 400,000 distinct CDR3 sequences, about a fifth of them singletons. This sample comprised PBMCs from the stem cell graft donor, obtained from the stem cell graft. These receptors were collected from a human donor who donated a stem cell graft to a child with acute myeloid leukemia.

At least ten counts were recorded for this clonotype. The chain is built from TRBV25-1 and TRBJ1-2, with D hard to call. The CDR3 covers 13 residues. Trimming removed 3 bases from V and 4 bases from J, with 9 bases in between. Germline loops: CDR1 MGHDK, CDR2 SYGVNS. CDR3 amino acids: CASSDGSRYGYTF. The DNA of the CDR3 is TGTGCCAGCAGTGACGGCAGCCGCTATGGCTACACCTTC.

This clonotype has only a few counts. CDR3 protein: CSARGQGNSPLHF. The CDR3 DNA reads as TGCAGTGCTAGAGGACAGGGGAATTCACCCCTCCACTTT. The chain joins TRBV20-1 to TRBJ1-6; 8 nucleotides agree with TRBD1. V lost 1 base, J lost 7 bases, and 0 bases stayed unmatched. The germline CDR1 and CDR2 sequences are DFQATT and SNEGSKA (reference sequence). The CDR3 contains 13 residues.

This clonotype was observed a handful of times. The CDR3 protein is CASSQDVGRDRRFF. The CDR3 DNA reads TGTGCCAGCAGCCAAGATGTCGGCCGGGACAGGAGGTTCTTC. The genes are TRBV4-2 and TRBJ2-1, with 8 positions matching TRBD1. This CDR3 has 14 residues. CDR1 LGHNA and CDR2 YNFKEQ come from the germline V gene. Losses at the gene ends were 0 bases for V and 15 bases for J; bases not matched to a gene: 10.

The table lists this clonotype with many counts. The chain has TRBV20-1 and TRBJ2-6; D unclear. The germline V gene has CDR1 DFQATT and CDR2 SNEGSKA (reference sequence). CDR3 size: 15 residues. Trimming removed 0 bases from V and 5 bases from J, with 11 bases in between. The CDR3 nucleotides are TGCAGTGCTAGAGATCGGCTGGGTTGGGCCAACGTCCTGACTTTC. Translated: CSARDRLGWANVLTF.

The chain couples TRBV28 to TRBJ2-7, with TRBD2 identical over 15 bases. CDR3 length: 19 residues. CDR1 is MDHEN, CDR2 SYDVKM, per germline. The J segment lost 1 base and the V segment lost 10 bases, leaving 17 bases of the junction unmatched. In nucleotides, the CDR3 is TGTGCCATCCTCGCTAGGCGGACTAGCGGGAGGGCCGAGTCCTACGAGCAGTACTTC. It translates to CAILARRTSGRAESYEQYF.

The chain combines TRBV27 with TRBJ1-5, with 8 positions matching TRBD1. The CDR3 is 14 amino acids. CDR1 MNHEY and CDR2 SMNVEV come from the germline V gene (reference sequence). V was clipped by 5 bases and J by 6 bases; unmatched bases: 6. This CDR3 is CASSPQGAGQPQHF. CDR3 coding DNA: TGTGCCAGCAGTCCTCAGGGGGCCGGTCAGCCCCAGCATTTT.

The gene calls are TRBV14 and TRBJ2-3, with 11 bases lining up with TRBD2. CDR3 length: 17 amino acids. Germline V lookup: CDR1 SGHDN, CDR2 FVKESK. Trimming at V came to 0 bases and at J to 4 bases, leaving 6 bases not matched to a gene. CDR3 coding DNA: TGTGCCAGCAGCCAAGAGTCCAGACTAGCGGGACCAGATACGCAGTATTTT. Its translation is CASSQESRLAGPDTQYF. The entire variable domain, with the rest obtained from reference TRBV14 and TRBJ2-3, is as follows: EAGVTQFPSHSVIEKGQTVTLRCDPISGHDNLYWYRRVMGKEIKFLLHFVKESKQDESGMPNNRFLAERTGGTYSTLKVQPAELEDSGVYFCASSQESRLAGPDTQYFGPGTRLTVL.

This clonotype was seen repeatedly, ten times or more. The rearrangement links TRBV20-1 to TRBJ2-1; 12 bases map to TRBD1. Germline CDR1 DFQATT, CDR2 SNEGSKA (reference sequence). CDR3 length: 14 amino acids. V lost 6 bases to trimming and J lost 7 bases; unmatched junction nucleotides: 7. CDR3: CSATGQGAVNEQFF. Here the CDR3 DNA reads TGCAGTGCAACGGGACAGGGGGCTGTTAATGAGCAGTTCTTC.

This clonotype was picked up a small number of times. The J gene is TRBJ2-7, the V gene TRBV5-1, with 11 bases aligning to TRBD1. The CDR3 covers 16 residues. Germline V CDR1 and CDR2: SGHRS, YFSETQ. J was trimmed by 3 bases and V by 4 bases; bases with no gene match: 9. The chain's CDR3 is CASSTAVGTGGYEQYF. The CDR3 nucleotides are TGCGCCAGCAGCACGGCCGTAGGGACAGGGGGCTACGAGCAGTACTTC. The whole variable domain, remainder taken from reference TRBV5-1 and TRBJ2-7, is KAGVTQTPRYLIKTRGQQVTLSCSPISGHRSVSWYQQTPGQGLQFLFEYFSETQRNKGNFPGRFSGRQFSNSRSEMNVSTLELGDSALYLCASSTAVGTGGYEQYFGPGTRLTVT.

This clonotype showed up just a few times. The J gene is TRBJ2-1, the V gene TRBV7-2; 7 bases align to TRBD2. Germline V lookup: CDR1 SGHTA, CDR2 FQGNSA. The CDR3 is made up of 16 amino acids. V was clipped by 4 bases and J by 7 bases; unmatched bases: 13. The CDR3, as DNA: TGTGCCAGCAGCTCAGCCGGTACTAGCGCGATTAATGAGCAGTTCTTC. Translating it yields CASSSAGTSAINEQFF.

This clonotype was counted between two and nine times. The chain is built from TRBV21-1 and TRBJ2-7; the table's D call, TRBD1, was not checked against the DNA. TRBV21-1 is recorded as a pseudogene. The CDR3 is made up of 16 amino acids. The CDR3 sequence: CASSYRDRGKNYEQYF. The CDR3 DNA sequence: TGTGCCAGCAGCTACCGGGACAGGGGAAAAAACTACGAGCAGTACTTC.

The V and J genes are TRBV5-1 and TRBJ2-7, with 8 bases matching TRBD1. Germline values: CDR1 SGHRS, CDR2 YFSETQ. This CDR3 has 15 amino acids. Trimming at V came to 0 bases and at J to 1 base, leaving 3 bases not matched to a gene. CDR3 sequence (DNA): TGCGCCAGCAGCTTGGTAGGACAGGGATCCTACGAGCAGTACTTC. Protein product: CASSLVGQGSYEQYF.

The chain combines TRBV20-1 with TRBJ1-1, with 10 bases identical to TRBD1. The germline V gene encodes CDR1 DFQATT and CDR2 SNEGSKA (reference sequence). The V and J ends lost 6 bases and 4 bases, in that order; junction bases with no gene match: 11. The CDR3 sequence is 15 residues long. The CDR3 region has the DNA TGCAGTGCAGACGGGACAGGGGTTGTGAGCACTGAAGCTTTCTTT. Translating it yields CSADGTGVVSTEAFF.

This rearrangement joins TRBV5-1 to TRBJ1-4, with D hard to call. V was clipped by 2 bases and J by 0 bases, with 14 bases between them. The length of the CDR3 is 17 residues. Germline CDR1 SGHRS, CDR2 YFSETQ. The CDR3 DNA reads TGCGCCAGCAGCTTTGGCTCGAAATTTACAACTAATGAAAAACTGTTTTTT. Translation: CASSFGSKFTTNEKLFF.

This clonotype has only a few counts. J is TRBJ2-1 and V is TRBV28; TRBD1 aligns across 9 bases. The length of the CDR3 is 15 residues. V shed 8 bases, J shed 9 bases, and the junction held 14 bases outside the gene matches. The germline V gene has CDR1 MDHEN and CDR2 SYDVKM. The CDR3 DNA is TGTGCCAGCCTCGCCCGGGACAGGGTAATGGGTGAGCAGTTCTTC. This sequence encodes CASLARDRVMGEQFF.

Details on this clonotype: Given a much more abundant clone one base away, this may be a read error. The chain has TRBV7-9 and TRBJ1-1; D not certain. Germline V gene data show CDR1 as SEHNR and CDR2 as FQNEAQ (reference sequence). The V gene lost 3 bases and the J gene lost 0 bases, with 2 bases spanning the gap. This CDR3 is 12 amino acids long. For the CDR3, the DNA is TGTGCCAGCAGCTTTATGAACACTGAAGCTTTCTTT. It is translated as CASSFMNTEAFF.

This clonotype was observed at least ten times. V usage is TRBV29-1 and J usage is TRBJ2-7; 12 nucleotides match TRBD1. The germline V gene has CDR1 SQVTM and CDR2 ANQGSEA. CDR3 length: 15 amino acids. Trimming took 7 bases from V and 7 from J; bases not matched to a gene: 14. CDR3 in amino acids: CSARPGTGGEGEQYF. The CDR3 DNA follows: TGCAGCGCCCGTCCCGGGACAGGGGGCGAAGGGGAGCAGTACTTC.

A note on this clonotype: Germline and junction disagree at one end, which may indicate a read error. The chain has TRBV7-7 and TRBJ2-2; 9 nucleotides agree with TRBD2. Germline lookup yields CDR1 SSHAT and CDR2 FNYEAQ (reference sequence). The CDR3 contains 15 residues. This CDR3 is CASTGLATNTGELFF. DNA for the CDR3: TGTGCTAGCACCGGACTAGCGACGAACACCGGGGAGCTGTTTTTT.

The chain is built from TRBV5-1 and TRBJ1-4, with D possibly matching TRBD1 (6 bases). Trimming removed 2 bases from V and 8 bases from J, with 16 bases in between. The germline gives CDR1 SGHRS, CDR2 YFSETQ. The CDR3 totals 15 residues. CDR3 residues: CASSFGGAVEEKLFF. CDR3 DNA: TGCGCCAGCAGCTTTGGGGGCGCGGTGGAGGAAAAACTGTTTTTT.

This rearrangement joins TRBV29-1 to TRBJ2-7; a weak D match, TRBD1 (6 bases). The CDR3 is made up of 12 amino acids. The V and J ends lost 5 bases and 5 bases respectively, with 13 bases between them. Germline CDR1 reads SQVTM; CDR2 reads ANQGSEA. This CDR3 reads CSVRHRDHEQYF. CDR3 nucleotides: TGCAGCGTTAGACACAGGGATCACGAGCAGTACTTC.

This rearrangement joins TRBV20-1 to TRBJ1-5; unclear D gene. The length of the CDR3 is 14 residues. Germline loops: CDR1 DFQATT, CDR2 SNEGSKA (reference sequence). V gave up 3 bases and J gave up 1 base, with 10 bases separating them. Written as DNA, the CDR3 is TGCAGTGCTAGGAGGGATATGAGCAATCAGCCCCAGCATTTT. Its protein product is CSARRDMSNQPQHF.

J is TRBJ2-1 and V is TRBV28; a possible D gene is TRBD2 (6 bases). The CDR3 sequence is 14 residues long. Trimming took off 4 bases at V and 4 bases at J, with 11 bases between the two ends. Per germline, CDR1 MDHEN and CDR2 SYDVKM. The CDR3 bases are TGTGCCAGCAGTTCCGGGACTCGTTACAATGAGCAGTTCTTC. Translation: CASSSGTRYNEQFF.

This clonotype was counted many times. V and J are TRBV20-1 and TRBJ2-7; D possibly corresponds to TRBD2 (6 bases). CDR3 length: 13 amino acids. V lost 8 bases and J lost 7, with 21 bases in between. CDR1 is DFQATT, CDR2 SNEGSKA, per germline (reference sequence). The CDR3: CSKILTSVGEQYF. The CDR3 DNA reads TGCAGTAAAATATTGACTAGTGTGGGGGAGCAGTACTTC.

The V and J genes are TRBV3-1 and TRBJ2-7, with D tentatively TRBD1 (5 bases). Looked up from germline, CDR1 is LGHDT and CDR2 is YNNKEL (reference sequence). Between the trimmed V and J ends, which lost 3 bases and 4 bases, there was a span of 13 bases. The CDR3 is 14 amino acids. The CDR3 sequence: CASSHSEGVYEQYF. CDR3 nucleotides: TGTGCCAGCAGCCATTCCGAAGGGGTTTACGAGCAGTACTTC.

This clonotype showed up many times. The chain couples TRBV20-1 to TRBJ2-3, with 9 positions matching TRBD2. The J segment lost 5 bases and the V segment lost 6 bases, leaving 12 bases of the junction unmatched. The CDR3 length is 15 residues. The germline gives CDR1 DFQATT, CDR2 SNEGSKA (reference sequence). Here the CDR3 DNA reads TGCAGTGCGTTAGGGCAAGCGGGAGGTGAAGATACGCAGTATTTT. Protein sequence: CSALGQAGGEDTQYF.

The chain couples TRBV7-2 to TRBJ1-2; possible D gene TRBD1, 6 bases. CDR1 SGHTA and CDR2 FQGNSA come from the germline V gene. The V end was cut by 1 base, the J end by 7 bases, with 10 bases between. The CDR3 length is 13 residues. The CDR3 sequence is CASSLDREGGYTF. CDR3 in DNA: TGTGCCAGCAGCTTAGACAGGGAGGGTGGCTACACCTTC.

This clonotype was seen repeatedly, ten times or more. The chain has TRBV10-3 and TRBJ2-7; 10 bases map to TRBD2. J was trimmed by 1 base and V by 9 bases; bases with no gene match: 3. CDR3 length equals 13 residues. Germline values: CDR1 ENHRY, CDR2 SYGVKD. CDR3 coding DNA: TGTGCCATTAGACTAGCGGGTTCCTACGAGCAGTACTTC. Translation: CAIRLAGSYEQYF.

The V and J genes are TRBV20-1 and TRBJ2-5; 7 bases align to TRBD2. Germline V CDR1 and CDR2: DFQATT, SNEGSKA (reference sequence). V was pared by 3 bases and J by 2 bases, with 6 bases of the junction left unmatched. The CDR3 spans 14 residues. This chain's CDR3 is CSARAGEKQETQYF. CDR3 sequence (DNA): TGCAGTGCTAGGGCGGGAGAAAAACAAGAGACCCAGTACTTC.

CDR3: CASSQGSAGGLTSYEQYF. The CDR3 DNA sequence: TGTGCCAGCAGCCAAGGATCGGCGGGAGGGTTGACTTCGTACGAGCAGTACTTC. The rearrangement uses TRBV3-1 and TRBJ2-7; 9 bases map to TRBD2. V was clipped by 1 base and J by 4 bases; unmatched bases: 14. The CDR3 runs to 18 residues. Germline CDR1 is LGHDT and CDR2 is YNNKEL (reference sequence).

The table lists this clonotype with a few counts. The rearrangement joins TRBV29-1 to TRBJ2-5; 7 nucleotides line up with TRBD2. Germline assignment: CDR1 SQVTM and CDR2 ANQGSEA. The CDR3 runs 12 residues. V lost 3 bases, J lost 7 bases, and 5 bases stayed unmatched. The CDR3 protein is CSVERELGTQYF. CDR3 bases: TGCAGCGTTGAGCGGGAGTTGGGGACCCAGTACTTC.

This clonotype showed up many times. The chain has TRBV27 and TRBJ2-1; D is unclear. Germline loops: CDR1 MNHEY, CDR2 SMNVEV (reference sequence). The CDR3 contains 15 residues. Deletions cut 2 bases from V and 0 bases from J, with 8 bases between. CDR3 region: CASSLDFSSYNEQFF. The CDR3 region has the DNA TGTGCCAGCAGTTTAGACTTCTCCTCCTACAATGAGCAGTTCTTC.

V is TRBV3-1 and J is TRBJ2-5; weak D call: TRBD2 (6 bases). Trimming pared 7 bases from V and 1 base from J, leaving 13 bases between. Germline loops: CDR1 LGHDT, CDR2 YNNKEL (reference sequence). The CDR3 covers 14 residues. In DNA form, the CDR3 reads TGTGCCAGCACCCCTGCGGGGCTCCAAGAGACCCAGTACTTC. Its translation: CASTPAGLQETQYF.